Listed below are T cell receptor beta chains from one sample, sequenced in a study of blood T cell repertoires in COVID-19. Measured with immunoSEQ multiplex PCR; TCRdb has only the in-frame clones, and not every one. This sample has a few hundred thousand clones, with roughly 85% found just once. Sequenced: PBMCs or T cells enriched from blood (not recorded which). All receptors come from a man younger than 45 who had recovered from COVID-19. The CDR3 runs from the conserved cysteine through the conserved F or W. A D gene is named only where the DNA matches it firmly. Size is omitted from some rows. Given values are once, few, many or a class for expanded clones.

CASSPTGDRVSGTF	TGCGCCAGCAGTCCGACTGGGGACAGGGTTAGCGGCACCTTC	TRBV4-1	NA	TRBD1	TRBJ1-2
CASSPTDRGSGNTIYF	TGTGCCAGCAGCCCAACGGACAGGGGGTCTGGAAACACCATATATTTT	TRBV11-2	once	TRBD1	TRBJ1-3
CASSKDRDRSSPLHF	TGTGCCAGCAGCAAAGACAGGGACAGATCTTCACCCCTCCACTTT	TRBV11-1	NA	TRBD1	TRBJ1-6
CASARDSANYGYTF	TGTGCCAGCGCCCGGGACAGTGCTAACTATGGCTACACCTTC	TRBV27	once	TRBD1	TRBJ1-2
CASSRAGTSRAEAFF	TGTGCCAGCAGTCGGGCAGGGACTTCTAGGGCTGAAGCTTTCTTT	TRBV27	NA	NA	TRBJ1-1
CASTKGLADSYEQYF	TGTGCCAGCACGAAGGGGCTAGCGGACTCCTACGAGCAGTACTTC	TRBV9	NA	TRBD2	TRBJ2-7
CASSQSYRGENYGYTF	TGTGCCAGCAGCCAATCATACAGGGGGGAGAACTATGGCTACACCTTC	TRBV4-2	once	TRBD1	TRBJ1-2
CASSTGGKPYEQYF	TGTGCCAGCAGCACAGGGGGCAAACCCTACGAGCAGTACTTC	TRBV7-2	NA	TRBD1	TRBJ2-7
CASSARQGAEEQFF	TGTGCCAGCAGCGCCCGACAGGGGGCGGAAGAGCAGTTCTTC	TRBV9	NA	TRBD1	TRBJ2-1
CASSEGQNYGYTF	TGCGCCAGCAGCGAAGGCCAGAACTATGGCTACACCTTC	TRBV4-1	NA	NA	TRBJ1-2
CASSKGPSSGANVLTF	TGTGCCAGTAGTAAGGGGCCTAGCTCTGGGGCCAACGTCCTGACTTTC	TRBV19	NA	NA	TRBJ2-6
CASSFGQGAFEQYF	TGTGCCAGCAGTTTCGGACAGGGGGCCTTCGAGCAGTACTTC	TRBV27	NA	TRBD1	TRBJ2-7
CASSSGFGYTF	TGTGCCAGTAGCTCAGGGTTCGGCTACACCTTC	TRBV19	NA	NA	TRBJ1-2
CASSSGQGAYGYTF	TGTGCCAGCAGCTCAGGACAGGGGGCCTATGGCTACACCTTC	TRBV5-5	NA	TRBD1	TRBJ1-2
CASSPGSKNIQYF	TGTGCCAGCAGCCCGGGATCCAAAAACATTCAGTACTTC	TRBV12-3/TRBV12-4	NA	NA	TRBJ2-4
CATSDNRNTGINQPQHF	TGTGCCACCAGTGATAATCGTAATACAGGGATCAATCAGCCCCAGCATTTT	TRBV24-1	NA	NA	TRBJ1-5
CATSGTGQGAVTEAFF	TGTGCCACCAGTGGTACGGGACAGGGGGCGGTTACTGAAGCTTTCTTT	TRBV24-1	NA	TRBD1	TRBJ1-1
CATPDNLGSYTF	TGCGCCACCCCGGACAACCTTGGGAGCTACACCTTC	TRBV5-1	NA	NA	TRBJ1-2
CASSLGRASTDTQYF	TGCGCCAGCAGCTTGGGGAGGGCGAGCACAGATACGCAGTATTTT	TRBV5-1	NA	NA	TRBJ2-3
CASSLRQGASSQPQHF	TGTGCCAGCAGCTTACGACAGGGAGCTTCGTCACAGCCCCAGCATTTT	TRBV5-8	NA	TRBD1	TRBJ1-5
CASCRGLSGNTIYF	TGTGCCAGTTGTAGGGGGCTCTCTGGAAACACCATATATTTT	TRBV19	NA	TRBD1	TRBJ1-3
CASSDLRGTQETQYF	TGTGCCAGCAGTGATCTGCGGGGGACCCAAGAGACCCAGTACTTC	TRBV2	once	TRBD2	TRBJ2-5
CASSQGHMNTEAFF	TGTGCCAGCAGCCAAGGACACATGAACACTGAAGCTTTCTTT	TRBV3-1/TRBV3-2	NA	NA	TRBJ1-1
CASSLAGTSGGAKTQYF	TGTGCCAGCAGCTTAGCGGGGACTAGCGGGGGGGCTAAGACCCAGTACTTC	TRBV7-2	NA	TRBD2	TRBJ2-5
CASSPRLGGQETQYF	TGCGCCAGCAGCCCTAGACTAGGAGGGCAAGAGACCCAGTACTTC	TRBV5-1	NA	NA	TRBJ2-5
CATSRSSQGHHNSPLHF	TGTGCCACCAGCAGGTCCTCACAGGGCCATCATAATTCACCCCTCCACTTT	TRBV15	NA	NA	TRBJ1-6
CSVEGTGLLSEQYF	TGCAGCGTTGAAGGGACAGGGCTTCTGTCCGAGCAGTACTTC	TRBV29-1	once	TRBD1	TRBJ2-7
CASSPAGQVEYGYTF	TGTGCCAGCAGTCCGGCGGGGCAGGTAGAGTACGGCTACACCTTC	TRBV5-4	NA	NA	TRBJ1-2
CASSSGTSGDYSTDTQYF	TGCGCCAGCAGCTCCGGGACTAGCGGGGATTATAGCACAGATACGCAGTATTTT	TRBV5-1	NA	TRBD2	TRBJ2-3
CASSLVQEIYGYTF	TGTGCCAGCAGCTTGGTTCAGGAAATCTATGGCTACACCTTC	TRBV5-4	NA	NA	TRBJ1-2
CASSEVERNQPQHF	TGTGCCAGCAGTGAAGTAGAAAGAAATCAGCCCCAGCATTTT	TRBV2	NA	NA	TRBJ1-5
CASSRGQVRMNTEAFF	TGTGCCAGCAGCCGCGGACAGGTGAGAATGAACACTGAAGCTTTCTTT	TRBV13	NA	TRBD1	TRBJ1-1
CATSSSGVPQHF	TGTGCCACCAGCAGCTCAGGGGTTCCCCAGCATTTT	TRBV15	NA	NA	TRBJ1-5
CASSLDGQGISYEQYF	TGTGCCAGCAGCTTAGACGGACAGGGGATCTCCTACGAGCAGTACTTC	TRBV7-2	once	TRBD1	TRBJ2-7
CASSPRTGGPTDTQYF	TGTGCCAGCTCACCCCGGACAGGGGGACCCACAGATACGCAGTATTTT	TRBV18	NA	TRBD1	TRBJ2-3
CASRTGSPYGYTF	TGTGCCAGCAGAACGGGTTCTCCCTATGGCTACACCTTC	TRBV6-5	once	NA	TRBJ1-2
CAISDQGLAGDNEQFF	TGTGCCATCAGTGATCAGGGACTAGCGGGGGACAATGAGCAGTTCTTC	TRBV10-3	NA	TRBD2	TRBJ2-1
CASSGGLRPYEQYF	TGTGCCAGCAGCGGGGGACTAAGGCCCTACGAGCAGTACTTC	TRBV11-2	NA	TRBD2	TRBJ2-7
CASSPRTPRDTGELFF	TGTGCCAGCAGCCCCCGGACCCCCAGGGACACCGGGGAGCTGTTTTTT	TRBV3-1/TRBV3-2	NA	NA	TRBJ2-2